Given below is one TCR beta chain in context. Using unique molecular identifiers, the investigators prepared the TCRbeta library. One entry per CDR3 protein results from TCRdb running MiXCR on the PCR reads. The table includes a few hundred thousand distinct CDR3 sequences, roughly 22% detected once. This specimen comes from a study of T-cell reconstitution after alpha-beta-depleted transplantation in children. V shed 2 bases and J shed 2 bases, with 13 bases lying between them. Germline CDR1 SGHRS, CDR2 YFSETQ. CDR3 length: 15 amino acids. The genes are TRBV5-1 and TRBJ2-5; no definite D call. The starting material was PBMCs from the stem cell graft donor, obtained from the stem cell graft. The TCR sequence derives from a human donor who donated a stem cell graft to a child with acute myeloid leukemia. The DNA of the CDR3 is TGCGCCAGCAGCTTCATGAAAGGCTCACAAGAGACCCAGTACTTC. It translates to CASSFMKGSQETQYF.